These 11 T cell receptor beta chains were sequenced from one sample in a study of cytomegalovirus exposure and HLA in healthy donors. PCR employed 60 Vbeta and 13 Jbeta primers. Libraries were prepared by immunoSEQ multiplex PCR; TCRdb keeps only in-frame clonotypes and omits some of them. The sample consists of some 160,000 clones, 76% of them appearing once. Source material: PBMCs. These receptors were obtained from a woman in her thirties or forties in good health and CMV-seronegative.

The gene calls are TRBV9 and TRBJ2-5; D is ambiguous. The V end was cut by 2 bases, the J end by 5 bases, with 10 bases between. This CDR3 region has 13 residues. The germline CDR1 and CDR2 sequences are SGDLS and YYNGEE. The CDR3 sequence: CASSVYGWETQYF. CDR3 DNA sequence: TGTGCCAGCAGCGTTTACGGGTGGGAGACCCAGTACTTC.

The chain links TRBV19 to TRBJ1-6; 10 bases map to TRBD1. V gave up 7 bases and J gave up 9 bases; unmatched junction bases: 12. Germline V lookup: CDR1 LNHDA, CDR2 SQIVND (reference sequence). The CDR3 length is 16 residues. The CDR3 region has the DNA TGTGCCAGTACCCCTCCCCTGACAGGGGGCACTTCACCCCTCCACTTT. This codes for CASTPPLTGGTSPLHF.

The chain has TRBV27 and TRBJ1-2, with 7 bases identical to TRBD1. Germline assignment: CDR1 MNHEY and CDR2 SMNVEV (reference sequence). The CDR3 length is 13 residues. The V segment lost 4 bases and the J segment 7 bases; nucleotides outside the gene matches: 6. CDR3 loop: CASSSTGYAGYTF. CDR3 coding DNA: TGTGCCAGCAGTTCGACAGGGTATGCTGGCTACACCTTC.

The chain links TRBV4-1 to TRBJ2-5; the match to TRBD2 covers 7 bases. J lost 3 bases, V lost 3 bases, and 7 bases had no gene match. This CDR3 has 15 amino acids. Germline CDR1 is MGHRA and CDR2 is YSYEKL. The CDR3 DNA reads TGCGCCAGCAGCCACCTAGGACTAGTGAAAGAGACCCAGTACTTC. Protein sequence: CASSHLGLVKETQYF.

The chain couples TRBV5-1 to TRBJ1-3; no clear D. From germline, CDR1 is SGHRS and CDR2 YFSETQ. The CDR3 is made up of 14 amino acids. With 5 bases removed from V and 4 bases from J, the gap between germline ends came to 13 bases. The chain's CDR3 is CASSSVTSGNTIYF. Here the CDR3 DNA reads TGCGCCAGCAGTTCGGTCACGTCGGGAAACACCATATATTTT.

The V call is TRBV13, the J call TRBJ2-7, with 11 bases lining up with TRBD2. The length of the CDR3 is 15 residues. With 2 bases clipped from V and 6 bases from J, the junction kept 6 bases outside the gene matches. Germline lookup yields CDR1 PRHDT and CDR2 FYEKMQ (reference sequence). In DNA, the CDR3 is TGTGCCAGCAGCTTAAAAGGTAGCGGGAGGGGCGAGCAGTACTTC. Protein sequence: CASSLKGSGRGEQYF.

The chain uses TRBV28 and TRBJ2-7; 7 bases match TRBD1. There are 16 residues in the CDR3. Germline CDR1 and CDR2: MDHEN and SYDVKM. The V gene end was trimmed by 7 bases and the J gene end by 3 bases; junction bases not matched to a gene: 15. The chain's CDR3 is CASTTIAGQAIYEQYF. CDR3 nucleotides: TGTGCCAGCACCACTATCGCCGGACAGGCAATCTACGAGCAGTACTTC.

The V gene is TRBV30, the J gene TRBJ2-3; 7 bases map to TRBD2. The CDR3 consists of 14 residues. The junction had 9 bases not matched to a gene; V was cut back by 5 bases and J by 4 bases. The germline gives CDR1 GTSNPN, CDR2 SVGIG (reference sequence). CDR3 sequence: CAWRRWEGSDTQYF. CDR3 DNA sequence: TGTGCCTGGCGGAGATGGGAGGGTTCAGATACGCAGTATTTT.

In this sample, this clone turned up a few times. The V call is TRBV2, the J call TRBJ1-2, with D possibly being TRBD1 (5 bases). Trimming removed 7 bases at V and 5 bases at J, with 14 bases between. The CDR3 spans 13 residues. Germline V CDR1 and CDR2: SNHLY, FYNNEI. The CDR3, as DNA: TGTGCCAGCACCGGGGGGAGGGGATATGGCTACACCTTC. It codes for CASTGGRGYGYTF.

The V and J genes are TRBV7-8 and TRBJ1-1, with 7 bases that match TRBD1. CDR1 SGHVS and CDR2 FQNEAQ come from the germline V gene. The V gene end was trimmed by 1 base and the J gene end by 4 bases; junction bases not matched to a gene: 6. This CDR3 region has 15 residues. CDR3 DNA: TGTGCCAGCAGCTTAGAGTTCCCAGGGGGCACTGAAGCTTTCTTT. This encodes CASSLEFPGGTEAFF.

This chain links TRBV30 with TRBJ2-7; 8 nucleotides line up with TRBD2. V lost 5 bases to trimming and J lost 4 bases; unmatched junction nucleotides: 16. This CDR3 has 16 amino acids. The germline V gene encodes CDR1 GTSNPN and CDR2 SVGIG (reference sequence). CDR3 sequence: CAWGLGAPGGGYEQYF. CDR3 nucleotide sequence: TGTGCCTGGGGCCTTGGGGCTCCGGGGGGGGGATACGAGCAGTACTTC.